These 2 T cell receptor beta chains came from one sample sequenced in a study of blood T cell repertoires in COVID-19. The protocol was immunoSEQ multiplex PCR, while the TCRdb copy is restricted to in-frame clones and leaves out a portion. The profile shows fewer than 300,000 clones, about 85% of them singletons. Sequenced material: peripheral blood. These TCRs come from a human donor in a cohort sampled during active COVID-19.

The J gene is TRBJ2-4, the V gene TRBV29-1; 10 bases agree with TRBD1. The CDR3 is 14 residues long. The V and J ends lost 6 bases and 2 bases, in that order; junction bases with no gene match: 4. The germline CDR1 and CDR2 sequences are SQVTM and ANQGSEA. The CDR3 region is CSVGQGRSKNIQYF. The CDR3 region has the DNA TGCAGCGTGGGACAGGGGAGATCCAAAAACATTCAGTACTTC.

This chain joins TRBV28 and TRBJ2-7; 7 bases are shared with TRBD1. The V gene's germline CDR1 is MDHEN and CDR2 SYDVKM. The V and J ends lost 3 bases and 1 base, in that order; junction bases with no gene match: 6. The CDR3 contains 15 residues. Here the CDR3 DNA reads TGTGCCAGCAGTTTGTCCGGGACAGTATCCTACGAGCAGTACTTC. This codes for CASSLSGTVSYEQYF. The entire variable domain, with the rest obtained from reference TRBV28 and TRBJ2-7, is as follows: DVKVTQSSRYLVKRTGEKVFLECVQDMDHENMFWYRQDPGLGLRLIYFSYDVKMKEKGDIPEGYSVSREKKERFSLILESASTNQTSMYLCASSLSGTVSYEQYFGPGTRLTVT.